Below are 25 T cell receptor beta chains sequenced from a single sample in a study of CD8 T cells in ankylosing spondylitis (dated by TCRdb to 2016 to 2017). The method behind the library was 5' RACE. Sequencer: Illumina HiSeq 2500. TCRdb reran the public reads through fastp at Q25 and MiXCR, keeping productive beta chains. Rows with one shared CDR3 protein collapse into an entry with the most common genes and DNA. The sample contains under 300,000 distinct CDR3 sequences, 8% to 11% of them found a single time. The ten largest clones take up 2.6% of the sample. Sample: blood, either unsorted or a sorted T cell fraction (not recorded which). The receptors were sampled from a male donor with ankylosing spondylitis or in good health (not recorded which).

This clonotype was seen at least ten times. This chain uses TRBV20-1 with TRBJ2-3; 12 nucleotides match TRBD2. The CDR3 totals 16 residues. Germline assignment: CDR1 DFQATT and CDR2 SNEGSKA (reference sequence). J gave up 2 bases and V 6 bases, and 9 bases lay outside the gene matches. CDR3 DNA sequence: TGCAGTGCCCCCCTACTAGCGGGGGGACCCACAGATACGCAGTATTTT. Its protein product is CSAPLLAGGPTDTQYF.

This clonotype was seen only a few times. J is TRBJ2-3 and V is TRBV15; 8 bases are a match to TRBD2. The trim removed 5 bases at V and 5 bases at J, leaving 12 bases unmatched. This CDR3 region has 16 residues. The germline CDR1 and CDR2 sequences are LNHNV and YYDKDF (reference sequence). The CDR3 sequence: CATSSATGGPKDTQYF. Here the CDR3 DNA reads TGTGCCACCAGCTCGGCAACGGGGGGGCCGAAAGATACGCAGTATTTT.

On this clonotype: This may be a read error, as it is one base from a much larger clone. The CDR3 DNA reads TGCGCCAGCAGCCAAGACCCAGAAGCAGCCTACGAGCAGTACTTC. Translated, it gives CASSQDPEAAYEQYF. This chain joins TRBV4-1 and TRBJ2-7; no clear D. CDR3 length: 15 amino acids. Trimming stripped 0 bases from V and 2 bases from J, with 11 bases between. CDR1 MGHRA and CDR2 YSYEKL come from the germline V gene.

This clonotype was found many times. The chain has TRBV12-3 or TRBV12-4 and TRBJ1-4; D is possibly TRBD1 (5 bases). The CDR3 runs to 16 residues. V was cut by 6 bases and J by 2 bases, with 16 bases left in between. The CDR3 sequence is CASSGGPPGTNEKLFF. CDR3 nucleotide sequence: TGTGCCAGCAGCGGGGGACCCCCTGGGACTAATGAAAAACTGTTTTTT.

V gene TRBV19 combines with J gene TRBJ1-4; TRBD1 might be the D (5 bases). Germline lookup yields CDR1 LNHDA and CDR2 SQIVND (reference sequence). Between the trimmed V and J ends, which lost 4 bases and 6 bases, there was a span of 12 bases. The CDR3 totals 14 residues. Written as DNA, the CDR3 is TGTGCCAGTAGTACCCTCCGGGGGGATGAAAAACTGTTTTTT. Translating it yields CASSTLRGDEKLFF.

With regard to this clonotype: A much larger clone sits a single nucleotide away, making a read error possible. The rearrangement links TRBV30 to TRBJ1-2; no clear D. Looked up from germline, CDR1 is GTSNPN and CDR2 is SVGIG (reference sequence). The CDR3 has 13 amino acids. In DNA form, the CDR3 reads TGTGCCTGGAGGACATTCTCTAACTCTGGCTACACCTTC. Translation: CAWRTFSNSGYTF.

The chain uses TRBV15 and TRBJ1-1; 7 bases are shared with TRBD1. V shed 5 bases and J 7 bases; nucleotides not matched to a gene: 4. Germline assignment: CDR1 LNHNV and CDR2 YYDKDF (reference sequence). This CDR3 has 12 amino acids. The CDR3 nucleotides read TGTGCCACCAGCGAACAGGGGAATGAAGCTTTCTTT. Protein: CATSEQGNEAFF.

This clonotype was detected many times. This chain joins TRBV10-3 and TRBJ2-1; D uncertain. Germline V CDR1 and CDR2: ENHRY, SYGVKD. The V end lost 4 bases, the J end lost 2 bases, and 9 bases lay between the germline ends. The CDR3 length is 14 residues. CDR3 DNA sequence: TGTGCCATCAGTGGAACGGCAGCCTACAATGAGCAGTTCTTC. Translated, it gives CAISGTAAYNEQFF.

The CDR3 is CAWNTPGGNEQFF. DNA of the CDR3: TGTGCCTGGAATACCCCAGGGGGAAATGAGCAGTTCTTC. The chain couples TRBV30 to TRBJ2-1; 7 bases line up with TRBD1. This CDR3 has 13 amino acids. Germline CDR1 GTSNPN, CDR2 SVGIG (reference sequence). With V trimmed by 4 bases and J by 7 bases, 7 bases remained unmatched.

A few counts support this clonotype. V is TRBV5-1 and J is TRBJ2-1, with D possibly being TRBD2 (5 bases). Germline-derived CDR1 and CDR2 are SGHRS and YFSETQ. V was shortened by 3 bases and J by 1 base, with 17 bases between the two germline ends. The CDR3 has 17 amino acids. CDR3 protein: CASSSPVLSASYNEQFF. CDR3 DNA sequence: TGCGCCAGCAGCTCCCCTGTACTTAGCGCGTCCTACAATGAGCAGTTCTTC. Complete variable domain (other parts from reference TRBV5-1 and TRBJ2-1): KAGVTQTPRYLIKTRGQQVTLSCSPISGHRSVSWYQQTPGQGLQFLFEYFSETQRNKGNFPGRFSGRQFSNSRSEMNVSTLELGDSALYLCASSSPVLSASYNEQFFGPGTRLTVL.

This clonotype was counted at least ten times. The rearrangement uses TRBV10-3 and TRBJ2-3, with 10 positions matching TRBD2. From germline, CDR1 is ENHRY and CDR2 SYGVKD. Trimming removed 4 bases from V and 1 base from J; junction bases left unmatched: 11. The CDR3 loop spans 18 amino acids. The DNA of the CDR3 is TGTGCCATCAGTGGGGGGACCCCCGGGACTAGCGGCACAGATACGCAGTATTTT. Translation gives CAISGGTPGTSGTDTQYF.

This clonotype showed up many times. The rearrangement joins TRBV5-1 to TRBJ1-5; D may be TRBD1 (5 bases). The CDR3 loop spans 14 amino acids. Germline CDR1 is SGHRS and CDR2 is YFSETQ. The V gene lost 0 bases and the J gene lost 4 bases, with 8 bases spanning the gap. CDR3 region: CASSLEGRNQPQHF. The CDR3 nucleotides are TGCGCCAGCAGCTTGGAGGGACGTAATCAGCCCCAGCATTTT.

This clonotype was found many times. The rearrangement links TRBV29-1 to TRBJ1-1, with 9 nucleotides matching TRBD1. CDR1 and CDR2 from the germline V gene are SQVTM and ANQGSEA. CDR3 length equals 14 residues. Trimming took 3 bases from V and 4 from J; bases not matched to a gene: 6. The CDR3 DNA reads TGCAGCGTTGAGTCGGGGGGACAGGGCACTGAAGCTTTCTTT. Translating it yields CSVESGGQGTEAFF. The full variable domain, completed using reference TRBV29-1 and TRBJ1-1, is SAVISQKPSRDICQRGTSLTIQCQVDSQVTMMFWYRQQPGQSLTLIATANQGSEATYESGFVIDKFPISRPNLTFSTLTVSNMSPEDSSIYLCSVESGGQGTEAFFGQGTRLTVV.

This clonotype appeared many times. CDR3 nucleotides: TGCAGTGCTCTAGCGGAGGAGTACGAGCAGTACTTC. Its protein product is CSALAEEYEQYF. The chain has TRBV20-1 and TRBJ2-7; 7 bases are shared with TRBD2. Per germline, CDR1 DFQATT and CDR2 SNEGSKA (reference sequence). Germline trimming cut 5 bases from V and 4 bases from J; bases unmatched to any gene: 5. CDR3 length: 12 residues.

This clonotype was seen repeatedly, ten times or more. V and J are TRBV30 and TRBJ1-2, with D perhaps TRBD1 (6 bases). The CDR3 is 13 amino acids. V gave up 3 bases and J gave up 4 bases, with 12 bases separating them. Looked up from germline, CDR1 is GTSNPN and CDR2 is SVGIG (reference sequence). The CDR3 region is CAWRGGRVYGYTF. In DNA form, the CDR3 reads TGTGCCTGGAGGGGGGGGCGTGTCTATGGCTACACCTTC.

Many counts were recorded for this clonotype. The chain is built from TRBV5-5 and TRBJ2-1, with 7 bases lining up with TRBD2. The germline V gene encodes CDR1 SGHKS and CDR2 YYEKEE (reference sequence). The V and J ends lost 7 bases and 4 bases, in that order; junction bases with no gene match: 14. This CDR3 spans 16 amino acids. The chain's CDR3 is CASSLTGGSAYNEQFF. For the CDR3, the DNA is TGTGCCAGCTCACTCACCGGCGGGAGTGCATACAATGAGCAGTTCTTC.

This sequence joins TRBV7-2 and TRBJ1-1; maybe TRBD1 (6 bases). V lost 2 bases to trimming and J lost 6 bases, with 16 bases between them. The CDR3 extends over 15 amino acids. Germline values: CDR1 SGHTA, CDR2 FQGNSA. CDR3 sequence: CASSLQQGYAAEAFF. The DNA of the CDR3 is TGTGCCAGCAGCTTACAACAGGGATATGCGGCTGAAGCTTTCTTT.

The sample holds many counts of this clonotype. The chain has TRBV15 and TRBJ2-2, with D perhaps TRBD1 (5 bases). Germline V lookup: CDR1 LNHNV, CDR2 YYDKDF (reference sequence). V gave up 5 bases and J gave up 7 bases, with 14 bases separating them. This CDR3 has 14 amino acids. This CDR3 reads CATSPNRGNGELFF. CDR3 sequence (DNA): TGTGCCACCAGCCCGAATAGGGGTAACGGGGAGCTGTTTTTT.

This sequence joins TRBV25-1 and TRBJ2-7; weak D call: TRBD2 (5 bases). Germline V lookup: CDR1 MGHDK, CDR2 SYGVNS. This CDR3 region has 14 residues. V lost 6 bases and J lost 0, with 12 bases in between. The CDR3 protein is CASSAGIFSYEQYF. CDR3 nucleotide sequence: TGTGCCAGCAGCGCCGGGATATTCTCCTACGAGCAGTACTTC.

There are many counts of this clonotype. This chain uses TRBV20-1 with TRBJ1-2, with 8 positions matching TRBD1. This CDR3 spans 12 amino acids. Trimming at V came to 0 bases and at J to 7 bases, leaving 1 base not matched to a gene. Germline CDR1 and CDR2: DFQATT and SNEGSKA (reference sequence). The CDR3 sequence: CSAREQGGGYTF. CDR3 in DNA: TGCAGTGCTAGAGAACAGGGGGGTGGCTACACCTTC.

This clonotype was counted ten times or more. The chain links TRBV15 to TRBJ1-6; maybe TRBD1 (5 bases). The CDR3 has 14 amino acids. V dropped 1 base and J dropped 10 bases, with 11 bases sitting between them. The germline CDR1 and CDR2 sequences are LNHNV and YYDKDF (reference sequence). Here the CDR3 reads CATSRVREGSPLHF. The CDR3 region has the DNA TGTGCCACCAGCAGAGTCAGGGAGGGCTCACCCCTCCACTTT.

In its sample, this clonotype was seen a few times. The rearrangement links TRBV7-2 to TRBJ1-3; maybe TRBD1 (5 bases). Trimming cost V 1 base and J 2 bases, with 6 bases left between them. CDR1 is SGHTA, CDR2 FQGNSA, per germline. This CDR3 contains 14 residues. CDR3 DNA: TGTGCCAGCAGCTTAGGACAGACTGGAAACACCATATATTTT. Protein sequence: CASSLGQTGNTIYF. The complete variable domain, with remaining parts taken from reference TRBV7-2 and TRBJ1-3, reads GAGVSQSPSNKVTEKGKDVELRCDPISGHTALYWYRQSLGQGLEFLIYFQGNSAPDKSGLPSDRFSAERTGGSVSTLTIQRTQQEDSAVYLCASSLGQTGNTIYFGEGSWLTVV.

This clonotype was seen ten or more times. The chain combines TRBV7-2 with TRBJ1-5; unclear D gene. This CDR3 region has 15 residues. The germline V gene has CDR1 SGHTA and CDR2 FQGNSA. V lost 4 bases, J lost 5 bases, and 15 bases lay in between. The CDR3 DNA reads TGTGCCAGCAGCTCCTCTCCTGCGAGGGATCAGCCCCAGCATTTT. Translation: CASSSSPARDQPQHF.

This clonotype was picked up many times. The chain has TRBV18 and TRBJ2-5; D not certain. Deletions cut 0 bases from V and 5 bases from J, with 7 bases between. The V gene's germline CDR1 is KGHSH and CDR2 LQKENI. The CDR3 sequence is 13 residues long. The CDR3 protein is CASSPPYRETQYF. The DNA for the CDR3 is TGTGCCAGCTCACCACCTTATCGGGAGACCCAGTACTTC.

Ten or more counts support this clonotype. This chain links TRBV20-1 with TRBJ2-3; the D gene is possibly TRBD2 (6 bases). The ends were cut back, 1 base at V and 0 bases at J, with 8 bases in the middle. CDR3 length equals 14 residues. Germline CDR1 and CDR2: DFQATT and SNEGSKA (reference sequence). The CDR3 sequence is CSARGSGSTDTQYF. The CDR3, as DNA: TGCAGTGCTAGAGGCAGCGGGAGCACAGATACGCAGTATTTT.